The source of this T cell receptor beta chain is a study of T cell responses to AZD1222 COVID-19 vaccine. Study-level results: Repertoire collection took place solely once the T cell response had peaked.

Remarks on this clone: The antigen is undetermined.

Germline assignment: CDR1 MNHEY and CDR2 SVGAGI. Between the trimmed V and J ends, which lost 6 bases and 3 bases, there was a span of 14 bases. This CDR3 has 14 residues. Produced via immunoSEQ multiplex PCR; TCRdb's table is partial and in-frame only. This sample has over 130,000 clones, with about 86% found just once. The sample in question was peripheral blood, obtained on day 0 of AZD1222 vaccination. The sequence was obtained from an adult in good health. The chain links TRBV6-5 to TRBJ1-1; D remains ambiguous. The DNA of the CDR3 is TGTGCCAGCAGGGCGGGTGAAAGCGACACTGAAGCTTTCTTT. This sequence encodes CASRAGESDTEAFF.